This TCR beta chain was captured by sequencing in a study of identical twins (dated by TCRdb to about 2016). With respect to the entire study: The study deep-sequenced TCR alpha and beta repertoires from monozygotic twins, unrelated adults of various ages and cord blood to test whether fetal clonotypes persist. To rule out contamination, the twin experiments were replicated at different times with different library preparation protocols. Points the paper makes about the study in general: In monozygotic twins, recombination models systematically underestimated out-of-frame TCR alpha sharing, but the models matched the sharing seen between unrelated individuals. The excess sharing between twins in beta out-of-frame sequences was weaker because fewer shared sequences reduced the signal-to-noise ratio. Fewer insertions were carried by abundant cord blood beta clonotypes; a weaker similar trend was observed in young adult naive repertoires, while no such trend was observed in memory repertoires. Conclusions relied on cross-sectional statistical analysis, since the same donors could not be followed over many years. Invariant T cells such as MAIT and iNKT could partly confound zero-insertion analyses, though diverse VJ usage argued against this for most clonotypes. Compared with coincidental sharing between unrelated individuals, out-of-frame TCR alpha sequences shared between twins showed an excess of sequences with low generation probability.

V is shortened by 3 bases, J by 9 bases, and the region joining them spans 24 bases. There are 17 amino acids in the CDR3, from cysteine to phenylalanine inclusive. The entry retains the CDR3 DNA only, 51 bases that are in frame from base 1. The germline V gene supplies CDR1 SGHDN and CDR2 FVKESK. The sample holds a few counts of this clonotype. It has no known antigen specificity. No base quality information exists; no much larger clone differs at one position. Library preparation used 5' RACE. The sequencing machine was an Illumina HiSeq 2000. Template switching introduced a universal primer binding site; the final cDNA contained a unique molecular identifier, enabling accurate counting of TCR cDNA molecules. Specific primers in the conserved constant-segment region were used to synthesize first-strand cDNA for the TCR alpha and beta chains. To control for contamination, every cDNA library carried two barcodes: a SMART-Mk sample barcode plus Illumina barcodes. TruSeq adapter sequences and Illumina sample barcodes were added in two successive PCR steps. TCR alpha and beta cDNA libraries were sequenced on the Illumina HiSeq platform with custom primers. The study's own analysis went as follows. Raw reads were processed with MiGEC to extract unique molecular identifiers, and MiXCR was used to determine CDR3 positions. For each individual, recombination models were inferred using an EM algorithm with the repgenHMM and IGoR tools. The tcR package in R was used for shared clonotype analysis, with sharing normalized by the product of cloneset sizes. To study raw recombination without the effects of thymic and clonal selection, out-of-frame nonproductive sequences were analyzed. TCRdb itself trimmed the public reads at Q25 with fastp, ran MiXCR and retained productive beta chains. Each record represents a unique CDR3 protein, reported with the most common genes and DNA among its rows. What appears here as the V and J calls and clone size reflects TCRdb's work, not the paper's. This sample is represented by about 210,000 distinct CDR3 sequences; over 8% of them were singletons. The ten largest clonotypes hold about 5.2% of the sample.

Every donor was a healthy Caucasian. Miltenyi CD45RO+ enrichment and human naive T-cell isolation kits were used to isolate memory (CD45RO+) and naive T cells from PBMC. The chain uses TRBV14 and TRBJ2-1; the D gene lacks a confident call. The sequenced sample consisted of memory (CD45RO+) T cells sorted from blood. The sample's cell subset or site label, in plain terms: CD45RO+ enriched T cells. This receptor was taken from a young woman in good health. The DNA sequence reads TGTGCCAGCAGCCAGGAAGCCCGGCTAGTCGCCTATGGTGAGCAGTTCTTC. This yields the protein CASSQEARLVAYGEQFF.